Below, 22 T cell receptor beta chains from the same sample are listed, as sequenced in a study of low-dose radiotherapy and immunotherapy resistance in tumors. Alpha- and beta-chain coverage of first-strand cDNA came from TRAV- and TRBV-specific primers. It was with a constant-region primer and a V-primer adapter that TCRs were amplified over approximately 18 PCR cycles. From the reads, TCRdb called clonotypes with MiXCR, one entry per CDR3 protein. This sample has under 15,000 distinct CDR3 sequences, with 60% found just once. All receptors derive from a human donor with advanced metastatic prostate, ovarian, gallbladder or colorectal cancer (not recorded which). This table probably holds off-target reads from a library built for another chain.

The chain uses TRBV2 and TRBJ1-1; the D is unclear. This CDR3 spans 13 amino acids. V was pared by 6 bases and J by 1 base, with 9 bases between. Per the germline V gene, CDR1 is SNHLY and CDR2 is FYNNEI. The chain's CDR3 is CASRGETNTEAFF. Here the CDR3 DNA reads TGTGCCAGCAGGGGCGAAACGAACACTGAAGCTTTCTTT.

V gene TRBV27 combines with J gene TRBJ1-2; D is uncertain. In germline, CDR1 is MNHEY, CDR2 SMNVEV (reference sequence). Deletions cut 2 bases from V and 6 bases from J, with 22 bases between. This CDR3 is built from 17 residues. The CDR3 coding sequence is TGTGCCAGCAGTTTAGAGGCAGCACCATGGAGTGAAAATGGCTACACCTTC. It yields the protein CASSLEAAPWSENGYTF.

CDR3 coding DNA: TGTGCCAGCAGTTATCACCCCGGGTCCCTGGGCCAGCCCCAGCATTTT. Translated, it gives CASSYHPGSLGQPQHF. The chain combines TRBV6-2 or TRBV6-3 with TRBJ1-5; D is undetermined. Deletions cut 3 bases from V and 7 bases from J, with 19 bases between. The CDR3 totals 16 residues. Germline V gene data show CDR1 as MNHEY and CDR2 as SVGEGT.

The chain couples TRBV4-2 to TRBJ2-5; the D is unclear. The CDR3 consists of 16 residues. Germline V gene sequence: CDR1 LGHNA, CDR2 YNFKEQ. Trimming pared 0 bases from V and 1 base from J, leaving 12 bases between. For the CDR3, the DNA is TGTGCCAGCAGCCAAGATTTCGATGGCAGCCAAGAGACCCAGTACTTC. Encoded protein: CASSQDFDGSQETQYF.

This clonotype was seen more than once but under ten times. The chain links TRBV10-3 to TRBJ2-5; D gene ambiguous. V was trimmed by 4 bases and J by 1 base, leaving 7 bases between them. CDR3 length: 13 residues. In germline, CDR1 is ENHRY, CDR2 SYGVKD. The CDR3, as DNA: TGTGCCATCAGTGGGGCGCCCCAAGAGACCCAGTACTTC. Its protein is CAISGAPQETQYF.

CDR3 amino acids: CASSLGAGGPTDTQYF. The CDR3 DNA reads as TGTGCCAGCAGCTTAGGCGCGGGGGGGCCCACAGATACGCAGTATTTT. The chain recombines TRBV11-2 with TRBJ2-3, with 9 bases lining up with TRBD2. Germline V lookup: CDR1 SGHAT, CDR2 FQNNGV. The CDR3 contains 16 residues. The V segment lost 1 base and the J segment 2 bases; nucleotides outside the gene matches: 4.

CDR3 DNA: TGTGCCAGTAGTAGCCTAGCGGGAGTGAGGGGTGACATTCAGTACTTC. Its translation: CASSSLAGVRGDIQYF. The V gene is TRBV19, the J gene TRBJ2-4; 10 nucleotides match TRBD2. The germline V gene has CDR1 LNHDA and CDR2 SQIVND (reference sequence). V dropped 4 bases and J dropped 8; count of bases not matched to a gene: 11. This CDR3 has 16 amino acids.

To note about this clonotype: The junction and the germline gene differ at one end; a read error may be behind it. The chain combines TRBV3-1 with TRBJ2-5, with D unclear. This CDR3 region has 10 residues. CDR1 and CDR2 (germline): LGHDT, YNNKEL (reference sequence). The CDR3, as DNA: TGTGCCAGCAGCCAAGAGGCCCAGTACTTC. This encodes CASSQEAQYF.

This clonotype was found a few times. CDR3 nucleotides: TGTGCCAGCAAAAGACTAGCGGGTACCGCTTCCTACGAGCAGTACTTC. Translation: CASKRLAGTASYEQYF. The rearrangement joins TRBV7-2 to TRBJ2-7; TRBD2 matches 10 bases. The CDR3 is 16 residues long. V was clipped by 7 bases and J by 1 base; unmatched bases: 10. The germline CDR1 and CDR2 sequences are SGHTA and FQGNSA.

This chain links TRBV28 with TRBJ2-7, with 10 bases fitting TRBD1. This CDR3 is built from 14 residues. The germline V gene has CDR1 MDHEN and CDR2 SYDVKM. Trimming at V came to 3 bases and at J to 5 bases, leaving 4 bases not matched to a gene. This CDR3 is CASSFPGTGDEQYF. The CDR3 nucleotides are TGTGCCAGCAGTTTTCCCGGGACAGGGGACGAGCAGTACTTC.

This clonotype is categorized as medium-sized. V is TRBV12-3 or TRBV12-4 and J is TRBJ2-7; 10 bases align to TRBD1. The CDR3 sequence is 14 residues long. Germline trimming cut 6 bases from V and 4 bases from J; bases unmatched to any gene: 6. The CDR3 nucleotides are TGTGCCAGCAGCCAGGGGGGACAGGGGTACGAGCAGTACTTC. Translation gives CASSQGGQGYEQYF.

This rearrangement joins TRBV24-1 to TRBJ2-3, with D uncertain. The CDR3 loop spans 14 amino acids. V was shortened by 2 bases and J by 1 base, with 6 bases between the two germline ends. Germline V gives CDR1 KGHDR, CDR2 SFDVKD. CDR3 amino acids: CATSDYYRTDTQYF. CDR3 coding DNA: TGTGCCACCAGTGATTATTATCGCACAGATACGCAGTATTTT.

CDR3 protein: CASSPRQGNSYEQYF. The CDR3, as DNA: TGTGCCAGCTCACCGCGACAGGGAAACTCGTACGAGCAGTACTTC. The V and J genes are TRBV18 and TRBJ2-7; TRBD1 aligns across 7 bases. Germline CDR1 and CDR2: KGHSH and LQKENI. V lost 3 bases to trimming and J lost 4 bases; unmatched junction nucleotides: 9. The length of the CDR3 is 15 residues. The variable domain in full, with the rest retrieved from reference TRBV18 and TRBJ2-7, is NAGVMQNPRHLVRRRGQEARLRCSPMKGHSHVYWYRQLPEEGLKFMVYLQKENIIDESGMPKERFSAEFPKEGPSILRIQQVVRGDSAAYFCASSPRQGNSYEQYFGPGTRLTVT.

This clonotype has more than one count but fewer than ten. The V gene is TRBV27, the J gene TRBJ1-2; weak D call: TRBD1 (5 bases). From germline, CDR1 is MNHEY and CDR2 SMNVEV (reference sequence). CDR3 length: 13 amino acids. The ends were cut back, 6 bases at V and 6 bases at J, with 14 bases in the middle. This CDR3 is CASSVGQPNGYTF. In DNA form, the CDR3 reads TGTGCCAGCAGCGTCGGACAACCTAATGGCTACACCTTC.

The chain links TRBV18 to TRBJ1-1; no definite D call. V lost 6 bases, J lost 0 bases, and 14 bases lay in between. CDR3 size: 15 residues. Germline CDR1 is KGHSH and CDR2 is LQKENI. The CDR3 loop is CASSDRRGMNTEAFF. CDR3 DNA: TGTGCCAGCTCGGACCGTCGTGGGATGAACACTGAAGCTTTCTTT. Filled out from reference TRBV18 and TRBJ1-1, the complete variable domain reads NAGVMQNPRHLVRRRGQEARLRCSPMKGHSHVYWYRQLPEEGLKFMVYLQKENIIDESGMPKERFSAEFPKEGPSILRIQQVVRGDSAAYFCASSDRRGMNTEAFFGQGTRLTVV.

This chain connects TRBV6-2 or TRBV6-3 to TRBJ1-1, with unresolved D. V was cut by 6 bases and J by 4 bases, with 12 bases left in between. This CDR3 contains 13 residues. Germline V CDR1 and CDR2: MNHEY, SVGEGT. This chain's CDR3 is CASRYTLRTEAFF. Written as DNA, the CDR3 is TGTGCCAGCAGGTACACCCTACGCACTGAAGCTTTCTTT.

The V call is TRBV5-5, the J call TRBJ2-2; D is unresolved. V was pared by 0 bases and J by 0 bases, with 6 bases between. The V gene's germline CDR1 is SGHKS and CDR2 YYEKEE (reference sequence). The CDR3 length is 15 residues. CDR3: CASSLASTNTGELFF. CDR3 in DNA: TGTGCCAGCAGCTTGGCCTCAACGAACACCGGGGAGCTGTTTTTT.

V gene TRBV5-1 combines with J gene TRBJ2-3; D is unresolved. Per the germline V gene, CDR1 is SGHRS and CDR2 is YFSETQ. The V and J ends lost 7 bases and 1 base respectively, with 10 bases between them. The CDR3 sequence is 13 residues long. The CDR3 region is CASQRDGTDTQYF. For the CDR3, the DNA is TGCGCCAGCCAAAGAGACGGCACAGATACGCAGTATTTT.

The rearrangement uses TRBV28 and TRBJ2-7; unclear D gene. V gave up 5 bases and J gave up 12 bases, with 17 bases separating them. This CDR3 is 12 amino acids long. Germline CDR1 reads MDHEN; CDR2 reads SYDVKM. CDR3 loop: CASSPGPRRAYF. The DNA for the CDR3 is TGTGCCAGCAGTCCTGGACCCCGTCGAGCGTACTTC.

The chain combines TRBV10-3 with TRBJ2-3; D remains unclear. V was cut by 11 bases and J by 2 bases, with 11 bases left in between. CDR1 is ENHRY, CDR2 SYGVKD, per germline. The CDR3 is 12 residues long. CDR3 in amino acids: CAPMTDTDTQYF. The CDR3 DNA reads as TGTGCCCCCATGACGGACACAGATACGCAGTATTTT.

The chain combines TRBV29-1 with TRBJ2-6; D perhaps matches TRBD1 (6 bases). The CDR3 spans 13 residues. Germline V gene data show CDR1 as SQVTM and CDR2 as ANQGSEA. Trimming cost V 5 bases and J 2 bases, with 7 bases left between them. DNA of the CDR3: TGCAGCGTTACAGGGACTGGGGCCAACGTCCTGACTTTC. Translated: CSVTGTGANVLTF.

The chain links TRBV18 to TRBJ2-3; the match to TRBD2 covers 8 bases. The trim removed 3 bases at V and 6 bases at J, leaving 20 bases unmatched. This CDR3 has 19 residues. Germline V gene sequence: CDR1 KGHSH, CDR2 LQKENI. CDR3 residues: CASSPLPPTSGRGGDTQYF. CDR3 bases: TGTGCCAGCTCACCTTTACCACCGACCAGCGGGAGAGGCGGCGATACGCAGTATTTT.